These 29 T cell receptor beta chains share one sample of origin, sequenced in a study. Cells sorted as Tregs were CD4+, CD25+ and CD127-/low. TCRdb redid the calling of the 5' RACE reads with MiXCR, one entry per CDR3 protein. The profile covers 35,000 to 55,000 distinct CDR3 sequences, with around 23% appearing a single time and approximately 4.7% taken by the ten largest. Input material: Tregs sorted from a lymph node. The receptors stem from a female donor with breast cancer.

This rearrangement joins TRBV27 to TRBJ1-5; no clear D. The CDR3 sequence is 15 residues long. Germline lookup yields CDR1 MNHEY and CDR2 SMNVEV (reference sequence). The V end was cut by 1 base, the J end by 0 bases, with 7 bases between. CDR3 protein: CASSLFGYSNQPQHF. The CDR3, as DNA: TGTGCCAGCAGTTTATTTGGGTATAGCAATCAGCCCCAGCATTTT.

The chain joins TRBV6-4 to TRBJ2-2; D might be TRBD2 (6 bases). The V and J ends lost 0 bases and 1 base respectively, with 6 bases between them. In germline, CDR1 is MRHNA, CDR2 SNTAGT. This CDR3 region has 15 residues. The CDR3 DNA is TGTGCCAGCAGTGACTCGGGAGGGAACACCGGGGAGCTGTTTTTT. Translation: CASSDSGGNTGELFF.

The sample holds a few counts of this clonotype. This sequence joins TRBV4-1 and TRBJ1-2, with TRBD1 as a possible D gene (5 bases). CDR1 and CDR2 (germline): MGHRA, YSYEKL. Deletions cut 0 bases from V and 8 bases from J, with 19 bases between. The CDR3 runs to 16 residues. In nucleotides, the CDR3 is TGCGCCAGCAGCCAAGATTGGGGGTCTTCTGGGAGCGGCTACACCTTC. Protein: CASSQDWGSSGSGYTF.

The chain joins TRBV7-3 to TRBJ2-2, with TRBD2 matching 16 bases. The germline gives CDR1 SGHTA, CDR2 FQGTGA. J was trimmed by 4 bases and V by 5 bases; bases with no gene match: 10. The CDR3 spans 19 residues. Written as DNA, the CDR3 is TGTGCCAGCAGCCCCCAGGGACTAGCGGGAGGGCCCGGCACCGGGGAGCTGTTTTTT. It translates to CASSPQGLAGGPGTGELFF.

In this sample, this clonotype turned up a few times. The chain is built from TRBV20-1 and TRBJ2-7, with D maybe TRBD1 (6 bases). CDR3 size: 14 residues. Per germline, CDR1 DFQATT and CDR2 SNEGSKA (reference sequence). Trimming pared 2 bases from V and 2 bases from J, leaving 13 bases between. As DNA, the CDR3 is TGCAGTGCTAGACCCTTGGACAGTCCCTACGAGCAGTACTTC. Residues: CSARPLDSPYEQYF.

This clonotype was counted many times. The V gene is TRBV7-2, the J gene TRBJ1-5; TRBD1 matches 8 bases. Germline V lookup: CDR1 SGHTA, CDR2 FQGNSA. Trimming at V came to 5 bases and at J to 0 bases, leaving 15 bases not matched to a gene. The CDR3 runs 19 residues. The CDR3 here is CASSPARGQVPPSNQPQHF. The CDR3 DNA is TGTGCCAGCAGCCCCGCTCGGGGACAGGTTCCCCCTAGCAATCAGCCCCAGCATTTT.

This clonotype was seen more than once but under ten times. The conserved closing phenylalanine or tryptophan is absent in this CDR3, likely reflecting a read error. The V gene is TRBV7-3, the J gene TRBJ2-3; D not resolved. CDR1 is SGHTA and CDR2 is FQGTGA in the germline V gene. This CDR3 contains 13 residues. Trimming stripped 0 bases from V and 6 bases from J, with 7 bases between. This chain's CDR3 is CASSLTFGDTQYS. CDR3 in DNA: TGTGCCAGCAGCTTAACTTTTGGGGATACGCAGTATTCT.

Relative to its sample, this clonotype is medium-sized. The chain links TRBV6-5 to TRBJ1-1; 9 bases fit TRBD1. CDR1 is MNHEY, CDR2 SVGAGI, per germline. V lost 2 bases and J lost 7; bases outside the gene matches: 8. This CDR3 contains 15 residues. The CDR3 DNA is TGTGCCAGCAGTTACCGGGGACAGGGAGTTATTGAAGCTTTCTTT. Protein sequence: CASSYRGQGVIEAFF.

Judged by abundance, this clonotype is medium-sized. The chain links TRBV20-1 to TRBJ1-2; 10 bases agree with TRBD1. The CDR3 runs 14 residues. With V trimmed by 6 bases and J by 1 base, 5 bases remained unmatched. Germline CDR1 DFQATT, CDR2 SNEGSKA (reference sequence). The CDR3 bases are TGCAGTGCCCGCGGACAGGGGGGTAACTATGGCTACACCTTC. This encodes CSARGQGGNYGYTF.

The table lists this clonotype with a few counts. This sequence joins TRBV28 and TRBJ2-7; possible D gene TRBD2, 6 bases. The CDR3 consists of 14 residues. Trimming pared 7 bases from V and 0 bases from J, leaving 13 bases between. The V gene's germline CDR1 is MDHEN and CDR2 SYDVKM. The DNA of the CDR3 is TGTGCCAGCAAGCGGGCGGCCTACTCCTACGAGCAGTACTTC. This gives the protein CASKRAAYSYEQYF.

For this clonotype: A read error is possible here, since a much larger clone lies one base away. Since no conserved phenylalanine or tryptophan closes the CDR3, a read error is the likely cause. The chain joins TRBV12-3 or TRBV12-4 to TRBJ1-5; TRBD1 is a possible D gene (6 bases). The CDR3 is 13 amino acids. Deletions cut 5 bases from V and 6 bases from J, with 11 bases between. The CDR3 DNA reads as TGTGCCAGCAGTCTAGGGGGGACTCAGCCCCAGCATCTT. Translation: CASSLGGTQPQHL.

This clonotype is medium-sized (0.01 to 0.1%) within its sample. The CDR3 loop is CASSFRDGSNIQYF. CDR3 nucleotides: TGTGCCAGCAGCTTCCGGGACGGTAGTAACATTCAGTACTTC. The rearrangement links TRBV11-3 to TRBJ2-4; D tentatively reads TRBD1 or TRBD2 (5 bases each). V dropped 3 bases and J dropped 7 bases, with 13 bases sitting between them. The germline gives CDR1 SGHNT, CDR2 YENEEA. The CDR3 consists of 14 residues.

With regard to this clonotype: One end of the junction is discordant with germline, which a read error may explain. V usage is TRBV20-1 and J usage is TRBJ1-1; D gene ambiguous. The germline CDR1 and CDR2 sequences are DFQATT and SNEGSKA (reference sequence). CDR3 length: 14 amino acids. CDR3 residues: CGARSAGVNTEAFF. CDR3 sequence (DNA): TGCGGTGCTAGGAGTGCAGGAGTGAACACTGAAGCTTTCTTT.

The chain has TRBV28 and TRBJ2-5; 7 positions agree with TRBD1. The CDR3 runs to 13 residues. Per the germline V gene, CDR1 is MDHEN and CDR2 is SYDVKM. The junction had 4 bases not matched to a gene; V was cut back by 6 bases and J by 3 bases. This CDR3 reads CASSRDREETQYF. Written as DNA, the CDR3 is TGTGCCAGCAGCCGGGACAGAGAAGAGACCCAGTACTTC.

This clonotype has just a few counts. The CDR3 loop is CASSLGPPATNEKLFF. CDR3 in DNA: TGTGCCAGCAGTTTGGGACCACCAGCAACTAATGAAAAACTGTTTTTT. The chain carries TRBV28 and TRBJ1-4; possibly TRBD1 for D (5 bases). Per germline, CDR1 MDHEN and CDR2 SYDVKM. Trimming removed 3 bases at V and 0 bases at J, with 11 bases between. The CDR3 consists of 16 residues.

This clonotype was counted between two and nine times. The CDR3 DNA sequence: TGTGCCAGCAGCCAAAGATCCAGGTCTCCTTACAATGAGCAGTTCTTC. Protein product: CASSQRSRSPYNEQFF. The V call is TRBV3-1, the J call TRBJ2-1; D gene ambiguous. This CDR3 contains 16 residues. The germline V gene encodes CDR1 LGHDT and CDR2 YNNKEL (reference sequence). V dropped 2 bases and J dropped 4 bases, with 15 bases sitting between them.

The chain carries TRBV24-1 and TRBJ1-1; the match to TRBD1 covers 7 bases. CDR1 KGHDR and CDR2 SFDVKD come from the germline V gene. The CDR3 covers 12 residues. V lost 12 bases and J lost 3; bases outside the gene matches: 6. CDR3 sequence reads: CASQGTDTEAFF. DNA for the CDR3: TGTGCCTCACAGGGGACTGACACTGAAGCTTTCTTT.

This clonotype has just a few counts. This rearrangement joins TRBV27 to TRBJ2-3; 8 positions agree with TRBD2. This CDR3 has 13 amino acids. Trimming at V came to 6 bases and at J to 4 bases, leaving 3 bases not matched to a gene. The germline V gene has CDR1 MNHEY and CDR2 SMNVEV (reference sequence). As DNA, the CDR3 is TGTGCCAGCAGCACGACTAGCGCAGATACGCAGTATTTT. Amino acid sequence: CASSTTSADTQYF.

This clonotype was seen ten or more times. The chain employs TRBV28 and TRBJ2-7; the D gene is possibly TRBD1 (6 bases). CDR1 and CDR2 from the germline V gene are MDHEN and SYDVKM. The CDR3 sequence is 14 residues long. Trimming took off 8 bases at V and 3 bases at J, with 17 bases between the two ends. The CDR3 region has the DNA TGTGCCAGCGGCTACCCCGGACAGTACTACGAGCAGTACTTC. Translating gives CASGYPGQYYEQYF.

This clonotype was picked up a small number of times. CDR3 sequence: CASSQDLLNREADTQYF. Written as DNA, the CDR3 is TGTGCCAGCAGCCAAGATTTGTTGAACAGGGAAGCAGATACGCAGTATTTT. The chain recombines TRBV3-1 with TRBJ2-3; tentatively, D is TRBD1 (6 bases). This CDR3 has 17 residues. Germline V CDR1 and CDR2: LGHDT, YNNKEL (reference sequence). V lost 0 bases and J lost 4, with 17 bases in between.

Regarding this clonotype: This clone may be a read error of a much larger clone one base away. The chain has TRBV4-1 and TRBJ2-1; D may match TRBD1 or TRBD2 (5 bases each). This CDR3 is built from 13 residues. Deletions cut 8 bases from V and 4 bases from J, with 12 bases between. Germline V gene data show CDR1 as MGHRA and CDR2 as YSYEKL. CDR3: CASSGTPYNEQFF. Here the CDR3 DNA reads TGCGCCAGCTCGGGGACCCCTTACAATGAGCAGTTCTTC.

The chain recombines TRBV4-1 with TRBJ2-1, with D unclear. From germline, CDR1 is MGHRA and CDR2 YSYEKL. The V gene lost 0 bases and the J gene lost 9 bases, with 9 bases spanning the gap. This CDR3 is built from 13 residues. This CDR3 reads CASSQEEAREQFF. The CDR3 DNA reads TGCGCCAGCAGCCAAGAAGAAGCGCGTGAGCAGTTCTTC.

This clonotype was recorded a few times. V and J are TRBV3-1 and TRBJ2-1; D is undetermined. CDR1 is LGHDT, CDR2 YNNKEL, per germline (reference sequence). V was shortened by 0 bases and J by 8 bases, with 14 bases between the two germline ends. The CDR3 totals 15 residues. This CDR3 reads CASSQDFFSGDEQFF. For the CDR3, the DNA is TGTGCCAGCAGCCAAGATTTTTTCTCTGGGGATGAGCAGTTCTTC.

This clonotype has more than one count but fewer than ten. This chain connects TRBV2 to TRBJ2-1; D is ambiguous. Germline values: CDR1 SNHLY, CDR2 FYNNEI. The CDR3 has 10 residues. V lost 6 bases and J lost 9, with 6 bases in between. The CDR3 protein is CASSVGEQFF. The DNA for the CDR3 is TGTGCCAGCAGCGTAGGTGAGCAGTTCTTC.

This clonotype was picked up a small number of times. The V gene is TRBV4-1, the J gene TRBJ2-7; no firm D call. Trimming took off 3 bases at V and 1 base at J, with 7 bases between the two ends. CDR1 and CDR2 from the germline V gene are MGHRA and YSYEKL. The CDR3 extends over 13 amino acids. CDR3 coding DNA: TGCGCCAGCAGCCATCCGGAGTCCTACGAGCAGTACTTC. Its translation: CASSHPESYEQYF.

Worth noting for this clonotype: A much larger clone is a single base away; this may be a read error. This sequence joins TRBV7-2 and TRBJ2-5; D not certain. CDR1 and CDR2 from the germline V gene are SGHTA and FQGNSA. CDR3 length: 12 amino acids. CDR3 amino acids: CARSSIGETQYF. The CDR3 DNA reads TGTGCCCGCAGCTCAATCGGAGAGACCCAGTACTTC.

There are a few counts of this clonotype. The chain combines TRBV9 with TRBJ1-1; D gene uncertain. The length of the CDR3 is 14 residues. V was shortened by 1 base and J by 3 bases, with 10 bases between the two germline ends. CDR1 and CDR2 from the germline V gene are SGDLS and YYNGEE. The CDR3 is CASSVTGGDTEAFF. The CDR3 coding sequence is TGTGCCAGCAGCGTAACGGGCGGAGACACTGAAGCTTTCTTT.

J is TRBJ1-5 and V is TRBV24-1; the D gene is possibly TRBD1 (5 bases). Trimming cost V 5 bases and J 2 bases, with 12 bases left between them. The CDR3 has 15 amino acids. Germline CDR1 and CDR2: KGHDR and SFDVKD. The CDR3 coding sequence is TGTGCCACCAGTGTCACAGGCCAGGGCAATCAGCCCCAGCATTTT. Translating gives CATSVTGQGNQPQHF.

This clonotype was observed at least ten times. This sequence joins TRBV12-3 or TRBV12-4 and TRBJ2-2, with D possibly being TRBD1 or TRBD2 (7 bases each). The CDR3 runs 14 residues. The ends were cut back, 8 bases at V and 6 bases at J, with 16 bases in the middle. CDR3 region: CASGAGQGAGELFF. In DNA, the CDR3 is TGTGCCAGCGGAGCGGGGCAGGGGGCCGGGGAGCTGTTTTTT.